This TCR beta chain came from a study of response to subunit inactivated influenza vaccine. MiXCR, run by TCRdb on the RT-PCR reads, gives a single entry per CDR3 protein. The table records about 500,000 distinct CDR3 sequences, approximately 15% of them present only once. Whole-study findings and limits: It was suggested by the authors that few new T cells are recruited by each seasonal influenza vaccination.

This clonotype was detected only a few times. Its target is not known. The V end was cut by 0 bases, the J end by 6 bases, with 5 bases between. This CDR3 region has 13 residues. From germline, CDR1 is LGHDT and CDR2 YNNKEL (reference sequence). The chain uses TRBV3-1 and TRBJ2-2; the D is unclear. The sequencing used CD4+ T cells sorted from PBMCs, collected less than 30 months after vaccination. This receptor was obtained from a man aged 50-75 years who received an inactivated influenza vaccine. CDR3 coding DNA: TGTGCCAGCAGCCAAGATCTTTCCGGGGAGCTGTTTTTT. It codes for CASSQDLSGELFF. The variable domain in full, with the rest retrieved from reference TRBV3-1 and TRBJ2-2, is DTAVSQTPKYLVTQMGNDKSIKCEQNLGHDTMYWYKQDSKKFLKIMFSYNNKELIINETVPNRFSPKSPDKAHLNLHINSLELGDSAVYFCASSQDLSGELFFGEGSRLTVL.